These T cell receptor beta chains were read from a single sample in a study of identifying expanded T cells in peripheral blood. This table comes from immunoSEQ multiplex PCR, and its TCRdb copy is limited to in-frame clones, with some not included. This table has some 78,000 clones, more than 70% appearing once. Sequenced sample: blood. Receptors originate from a person aged 18-70 years in good health. CDR3s include the opening cysteine and the closing phenylalanine or tryptophan. The D gene is left open where the match is weak. Rows give clone size only sometimes, using once, few, many, or a class for an expanded clone.

>TRBV13|NA|TRBJ2-2|NA
CASSLGRTGELFF
TGTGCCAGCAGCTTAGGTCGTACCGGGGAGCTGTTTTTT
>TRBV4-3|once|TRBJ2-7|NA
CASSQDYPGSSYEQYF
TGCGCCAGCAGCCAAGATTACCCAGGGAGCTCCTACGAGCAGTACTTC
>TRBV21-1|NA|TRBJ1-3|NA
CASSKVRLSLANTIYF
TGTGCCAGCAGCAAAGTAAGGCTGTCTCTGGCAAACACCATATATTTT
>TRBV5-6|NA|TRBJ2-7|NA
CASSKGDRYEQYF
TGTGCCAGCAGCAAAGGGGACCGCTACGAGCAGTACTTC
>TRBV9|NA|TRBJ2-2|TRBD1
CASSEPGQGAPVGGELFF
TGTGCCAGCAGCGAGCCCGGACAGGGGGCGCCGGTCGGCGGGGAGCTGTTTTTT
>TRBV5-1|NA|TRBJ2-5|TRBD2
CASSLETGGIPLGETQYF
TGCGCCAGCAGCTTGGAAACGGGGGGGATACCCCTGGGGGAGACCCAGTACTTC
>TRBV27|NA|TRBJ2-3|NA
CASRRNPADTQYF
TGTGCCAGCAGGCGTAATCCGGCAGATACGCAGTATTTT
>TRBV28|NA|TRBJ2-1|NA
CASSRPWDSHNEQFF
TGTGCCAGCAGTCGGCCCTGGGACTCCCATAATGAGCAGTTCTTC
>TRBV7-2|NA|TRBJ1-2|NA
CASSRDLSRGYTF
TGTGCCAGCAGCCGTGACCTATCGAGGGGCTACACCTTC
>TRBV11-2|NA|TRBJ2-2|TRBD1
CASSPGTTGDTGELFF
TGTGCCAGCAGCCCGGGAACTACAGGGGACACCGGGGAGCTGTTTTTT
>TRBV19|once|TRBJ2-1|TRBD2
CASSIEAGGNNEQFF
TGTGCCAGTAGTATTGAAGCGGGGGGTAACAATGAGCAGTTCTTC
>TRBV11-3|NA|TRBJ2-2|TRBD2
CASSPGTRTGELFF
TGTGCCAGCAGCCCCGGGACTAGGACCGGGGAGCTGTTTTTT
>TRBV12-5|NA|TRBJ1-6|NA
CASGLAPPTGPLNSPLHF
TGTGCTAGTGGTTTGGCACCCCCGACCGGGCCCCTTAATTCACCCCTCCACTTT
>TRBV4-3|once|TRBJ2-7|NA
CASSQIKDDPRYEQYF
TGCGCCAGCAGCCAAATCAAGGACGACCCTCGCTACGAGCAGTACTTC
>TRBV7-2|NA|TRBJ1-6|NA
CASSLAGQDHHSSYNSPLHF
TGTGCCAGCAGCTTAGCGGGCCAGGACCACCATAGCTCCTATAATTCACCCCTCCACTTT
>TRBV7-2|NA|TRBJ2-7|TRBD2
CASSLRSGGPSRSSYEQYF
TGTGCCAGCAGCTTACGTAGCGGGGGGCCCTCAAGGAGCTCCTACGAGCAGTACTTC
>TRBV6-1|few|TRBJ1-2|TRBD1
CASSEWDRVGYTF
TGTGCCAGCAGTGAATGGGACAGGGTTGGCTACACCTTC
>TRBV28|NA|TRBJ2-2|NA
CASSPGAGYTGELFF
TGTGCCAGCAGTCCTGGTGCGGGGTACACCGGGGAGCTGTTTTTT
>TRBV7-9|NA|TRBJ2-3|TRBD2
CASSLYSGGPWDTQYF
TGTGCCAGCAGCTTATATAGCGGGGGCCCATGGGATACGCAGTATTTT
>TRBV9|NA|TRBJ2-1|NA
CASTKGQGLNNEQFF
TGTGCCAGCACCAAGGGGCAGGGGCTTAACAATGAGCAGTTCTTC
>TRBV6-5|NA|TRBJ2-3|TRBD2
CASSPGLLSTDTQYF
TGTGCCAGCAGTCCGGGACTACTGAGCACAGATACGCAGTATTTT
>TRBV7-2|NA|TRBJ2-7|TRBD2
CASSPSGFNEQYF
TGTGCCAGCAGCCCTAGCGGGTTCAACGAGCAGTACTTC
>TRBV7-9|few|TRBJ2-7|NA
CASSLQNTYEQYF
TGTGCCAGCAGCTTACAGAATACCTACGAGCAGTACTTC
>TRBV19|NA|TRBJ1-3|NA
CASRESLGRISGNTIYF
TGTGCCAGTAGAGAATCCCTGGGACGGATCTCTGGAAACACCATATATTTT
>TRBV18|NA|TRBJ2-5|NA
CASSPRRGLQETQYF
TGTGCCAGCTCACCAAGGAGGGGTCTACAAGAGACCCAGTACTTC
>TRBV25-1|NA|TRBJ2-3|TRBD2
CASRLAGGGDTQYF
TGTGCCAGCAGACTAGCGGGGGGCGGAGATACGCAGTATTTT
>TRBV4-1|NA|TRBJ2-7|TRBD2
CASSHGTSGTYEQYF
TGCGCCAGCAGCCACGGGACTAGCGGGACGTACGAGCAGTACTTC
>TRBV5-1|NA|TRBJ2-5|NA
CASSSLPGVPQETQYF
TGCGCCAGCAGCTCCCTCCCGGGGGTACCACAAGAGACCCAGTACTTC
>TRBV19|NA|TRBJ1-1|TRBD1
CAKRQGWCLLDTEAFF
TGTGCCAAAAGACAGGGGTGGTGTTTGTTGGACACTGAAGCTTTCTTT
>TRBV4-1|once|TRBJ2-6|NA
CASSQGASSGANVLTF
TGCGCCAGCAGCCAAGGCGCGAGCTCTGGGGCCAACGTCCTGACTTTC
>TRBV18|NA|TRBJ2-3|NA
CASSPSAGSTDTQYF
TGTGCCAGCTCCCCATCGGCAGGGAGCACAGATACGCAGTATTTT
>TRBV6-5|NA|TRBJ2-2|TRBD2
CASSYSSGGAIGELFF
TGTGCCAGCAGTTACTCGAGCGGGGGGGCTATCGGGGAGCTGTTTTTT
>TRBV5-6|NA|TRBJ1-1|NA
CASSSIARRTEAFF
TGTGCCAGCAGCAGCATAGCGCGGAGGACTGAAGCTTTCTTT
>TRBV7-2|NA|TRBJ1-6|NA
CASSKGSHGNSPLHF
TGTGCCAGCAGCAAAGGGTCCCACGGCAATTCACCCCTCCACTTT
>TRBV6-5|NA|TRBJ2-2|NA
CASSDIGATGELFF
TGTGCCAGCAGTGATATAGGGGCGACCGGGGAGCTGTTTTTT
>TRBV10-3|NA|TRBJ2-3|NA
CAITSRRSQHLTDTQYF
TGTGCCATCACCTCCCGACGGTCACAACACCTCACAGATACGCAGTATTTT
>TRBV7-2|NA|TRBJ2-1|NA
CASSPRLGGTTYNEQFF
TGTGCCAGCAGCCCCCGACTAGGGGGGACCACCTACAATGAGCAGTTCTTC
>TRBV6-6|NA|TRBJ2-4|NA
CASSVPPIQYF
TGTGCCAGCAGCGTACCCCCCATTCAGTACTTC
>TRBV7-6|NA|TRBJ1-1|NA
CASSSGGVNTEAFF
TGTGCCAGCAGCTCCGGGGGGGTGAACACTGAAGCTTTCTTT
>TRBV5-1|NA|TRBJ2-7|NA
CASSLTGYEQYF
TGCGCCAGCAGCTTAACAGGCTACGAGCAGTACTTC
>TRBV28|NA|TRBJ1-5|NA
CASSFSTGYQPQHF
TGTGCCAGCAGTTTTTCAACAGGGTATCAGCCCCAGCATTTT
>TRBV2|NA|TRBJ1-2|TRBD1
CASSRGGQGYGYTF
TGTGCCAGCAGCCGCGGCGGACAGGGGTATGGCTACACCTTC
>TRBV5-6|NA|TRBJ2-1|NA
CASSFLYNEQFF
TGTGCCAGCAGCTTTCTGTATAATGAGCAGTTCTTC
>TRBV27|once|TRBJ1-1|NA
CASSPDSYNTEAFF
TGTGCCAGCAGTCCCGACAGCTACAACACTGAAGCTTTCTTT